The clone carrying this T cell receptor beta chain has ten or more counts. This entry comes from a study of T-cell memory formation after mild COVID-19. TCRdb used MiXCR to reprocess the 5' RACE reads, holding one entry per CDR3 protein. Among tens of thousands of distinct CDR3 sequences listed, 10% to 12% were seen once. From germline, CDR1 is SGHRS and CDR2 YFSETQ. The CDR3 is 14 residues long. V lost 0 bases and J 7 bases, leaving 11 bases between the germline ends. The sample taken for sequencing was PBMCs or a T cell subset sorted from them (not recorded which). The TCR comes from a young man who had mild COVID-19 (a few samples of this study predate the infection). Cell type and time point are not known. The chain recombines TRBV5-1 with TRBJ2-4, with a possible D match to TRBD2 (5 bases). The CDR3 loop is CASSLDAGRNIQYF. CDR3 coding DNA: TGCGCCAGCAGCTTGGACGCGGGTCGGAACATTCAGTACTTC.